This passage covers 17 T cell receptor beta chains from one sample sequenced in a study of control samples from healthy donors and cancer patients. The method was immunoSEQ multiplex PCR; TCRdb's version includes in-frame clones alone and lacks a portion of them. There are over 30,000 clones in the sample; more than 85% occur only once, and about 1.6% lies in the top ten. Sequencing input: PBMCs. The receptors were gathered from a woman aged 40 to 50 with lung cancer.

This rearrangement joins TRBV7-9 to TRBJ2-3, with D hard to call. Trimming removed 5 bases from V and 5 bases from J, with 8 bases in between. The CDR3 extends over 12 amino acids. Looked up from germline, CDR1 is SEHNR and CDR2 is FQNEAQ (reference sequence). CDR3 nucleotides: TGTGCCAGCAGCCCGAGCCTAGATACGCAGTATTTT. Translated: CASSPSLDTQYF.

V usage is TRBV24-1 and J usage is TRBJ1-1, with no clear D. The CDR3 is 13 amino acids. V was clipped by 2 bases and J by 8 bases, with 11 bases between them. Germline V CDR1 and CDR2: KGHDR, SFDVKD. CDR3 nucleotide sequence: TGTGCCACCAGTGATTCCGGAGGAGTCGAAGCTTTCTTT. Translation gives CATSDSGGVEAFF.

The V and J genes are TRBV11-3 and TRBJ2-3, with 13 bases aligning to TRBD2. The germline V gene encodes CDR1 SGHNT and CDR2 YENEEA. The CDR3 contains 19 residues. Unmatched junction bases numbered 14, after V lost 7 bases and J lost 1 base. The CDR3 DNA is TGTGCCAGCACCCCGGAACTAGCGGGGGGGTTAGGGGGCACAGATACGCAGTATTTT. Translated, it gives CASTPELAGGLGGTDTQYF.

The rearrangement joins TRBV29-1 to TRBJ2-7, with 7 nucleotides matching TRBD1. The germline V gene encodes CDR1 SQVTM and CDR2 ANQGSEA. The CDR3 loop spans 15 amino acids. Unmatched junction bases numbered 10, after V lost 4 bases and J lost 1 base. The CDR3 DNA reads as TGCAGCGTTGCCACTGACAGGGTAACATCCTACGAGCAGTACTTC. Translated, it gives CSVATDRVTSYEQYF.

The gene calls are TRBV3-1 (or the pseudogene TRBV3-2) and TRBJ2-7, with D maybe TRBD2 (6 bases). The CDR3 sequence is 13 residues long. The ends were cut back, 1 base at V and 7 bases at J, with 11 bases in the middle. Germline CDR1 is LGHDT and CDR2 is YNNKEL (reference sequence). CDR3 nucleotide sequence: TGTGCCAGCAGCCAAGTAGCCGGGGGTGAGCAGTACTTC. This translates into CASSQVAGGEQYF.

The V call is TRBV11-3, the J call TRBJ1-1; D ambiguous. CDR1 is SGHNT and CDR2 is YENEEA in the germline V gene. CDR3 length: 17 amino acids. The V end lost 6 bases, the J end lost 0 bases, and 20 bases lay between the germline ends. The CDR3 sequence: CASSKIRNRGVNTEAFF. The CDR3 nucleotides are TGTGCCAGCAGTAAGATTCGTAACAGAGGCGTGAACACTGAAGCTTTCTTT.

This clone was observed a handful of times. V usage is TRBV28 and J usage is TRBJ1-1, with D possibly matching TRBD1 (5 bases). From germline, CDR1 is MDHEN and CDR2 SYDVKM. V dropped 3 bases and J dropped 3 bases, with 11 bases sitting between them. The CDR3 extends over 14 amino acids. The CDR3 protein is CASSFRVAHTEAFF. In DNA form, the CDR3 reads TGTGCCAGCAGTTTCAGGGTGGCGCACACTGAAGCTTTCTTT.

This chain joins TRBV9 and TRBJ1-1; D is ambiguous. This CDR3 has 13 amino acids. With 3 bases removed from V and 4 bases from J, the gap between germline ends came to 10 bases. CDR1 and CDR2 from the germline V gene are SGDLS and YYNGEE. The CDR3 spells CASSAGEGTEAFF. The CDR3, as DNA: TGTGCCAGCAGCGCCGGGGAAGGCACTGAAGCTTTCTTT.

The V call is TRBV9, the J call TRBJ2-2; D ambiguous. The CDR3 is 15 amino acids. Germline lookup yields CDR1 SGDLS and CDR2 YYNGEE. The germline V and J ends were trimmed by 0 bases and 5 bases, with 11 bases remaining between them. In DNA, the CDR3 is TGTGCCAGCAGCGTAGAAGGCGCTCGGACCGGGGAGCTGTTTTTT. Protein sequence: CASSVEGARTGELFF. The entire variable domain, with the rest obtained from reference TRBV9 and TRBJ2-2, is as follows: DSGVTQTPKHLITATGQRVTLRCSPRSGDLSVYWYQQSLDQGLQFLIQYYNGEERAKGNILERFSAQQFPDLHSELNLSSLELGDSALYFCASSVEGARTGELFFGEGSRLTVL.

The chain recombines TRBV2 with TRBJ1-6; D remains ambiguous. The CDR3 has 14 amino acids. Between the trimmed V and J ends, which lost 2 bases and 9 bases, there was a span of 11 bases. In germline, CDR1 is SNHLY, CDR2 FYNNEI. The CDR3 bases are TGTGCCAGCAGTGAAAATATTGTTGGTTCACCCCTCCACTTT. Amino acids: CASSENIVGSPLHF.

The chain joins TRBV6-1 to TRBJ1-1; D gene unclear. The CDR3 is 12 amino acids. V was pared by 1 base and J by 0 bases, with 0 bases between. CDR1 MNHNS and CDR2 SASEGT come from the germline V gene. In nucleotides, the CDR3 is TGTGCCAGCAGTGAAGTGAACACTGAAGCTTTCTTT. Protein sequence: CASSEVNTEAFF.

DNA for the CDR3: TGTGCCAGCAGCGAATTAGGGGCGGATGAGCAGTTCTTC. The encoded protein is CASSELGADEQFF. The chain is built from TRBV7-9 and TRBJ2-1; D perhaps matches TRBD1 (5 bases). V gave up 5 bases and J gave up 8 bases, with 13 bases separating them. CDR1 and CDR2 from the germline V gene are SEHNR and FQNEAQ (reference sequence). There are 13 residues in the CDR3.

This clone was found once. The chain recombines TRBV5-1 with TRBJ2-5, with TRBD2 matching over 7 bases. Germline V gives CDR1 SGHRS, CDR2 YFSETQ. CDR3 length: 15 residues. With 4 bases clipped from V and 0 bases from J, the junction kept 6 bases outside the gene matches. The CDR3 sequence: CASSGSGANQETQYF. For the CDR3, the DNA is TGCGCCAGCAGCGGAAGCGGGGCAAACCAAGAGACCCAGTACTTC.

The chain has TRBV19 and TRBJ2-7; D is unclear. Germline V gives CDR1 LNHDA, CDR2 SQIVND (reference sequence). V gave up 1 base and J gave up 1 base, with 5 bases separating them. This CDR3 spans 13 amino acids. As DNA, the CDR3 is TGTGCCAGTAGTATAGCGTCATCCTACGAGCAGTACTTC. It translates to CASSIASSYEQYF.

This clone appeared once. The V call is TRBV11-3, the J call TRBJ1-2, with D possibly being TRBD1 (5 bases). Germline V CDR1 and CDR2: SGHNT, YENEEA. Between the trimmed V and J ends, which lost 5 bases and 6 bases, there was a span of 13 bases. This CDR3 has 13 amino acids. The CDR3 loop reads CASSAHTGDGYTF. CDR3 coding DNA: TGTGCCAGCAGCGCACACACGGGGGATGGCTACACCTTC.

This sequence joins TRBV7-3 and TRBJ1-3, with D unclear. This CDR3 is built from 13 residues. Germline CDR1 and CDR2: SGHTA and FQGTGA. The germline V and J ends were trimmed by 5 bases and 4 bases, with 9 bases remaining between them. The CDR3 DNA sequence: TGTGCCAGCAGCCCCTCGGGGGGAAACACCATATATTTT. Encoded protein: CASSPSGGNTIYF.

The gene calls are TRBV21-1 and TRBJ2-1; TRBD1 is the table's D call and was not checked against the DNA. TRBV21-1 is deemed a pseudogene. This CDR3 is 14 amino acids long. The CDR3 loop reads CASSKPNSYNEQFF. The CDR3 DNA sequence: TGTGCCAGCAGCAAGCCCAACAGTTACAATGAGCAGTTCTTC.